This T cell receptor (beta chain) was identified during a study of shared clonotypes between healthy human individuals. For this clone: Its antigen is as yet unknown.

Measured with immunoSEQ multiplex PCR; TCRdb has only the in-frame clones, and not every one. The repertoire has 2 million to 2.5 million clones, over 90% of them found once; the top ten carry under 0.45%. Points from the study as a whole: In the sorted subsets, rarefaction showed sequencing was incomplete despite large depth.

This CDR3 has 13 amino acids. V shed 2 bases and J shed 12 bases, with 14 bases lying between them. From germline, CDR1 is MDHEN and CDR2 SYDVKM. The V gene is TRBV28, the J gene TRBJ2-1; D ambiguous. The sequence was collected from a man younger than 30 in good health. Some clones in this sample may be carry-over from other donors' samples. The specimen was naive CD4+ T cells from PBMCs. Noted subset: CD45RA+ positively selected. In DNA form, the CDR3 reads TGTGCCAGCAGTTTAGTGCAGCCGCATGGGCAGTTCTTC. As protein: CASSLVQPHGQFF.